These 8 T cell receptor beta chains were all obtained from the same sample, sequenced in a study of PD-L1 blockade in urothelial cancer. Libraries were prepared by immunoSEQ multiplex PCR; TCRdb keeps only in-frame clonotypes and omits some of them. The sample contains approximately 51,000 clones, approximately 86% of which appear only once. Sequences were derived from PBMCs, sampled around atezolizumab (anti-PD-L1) treatment. The receptors derive from a man between 60 and 70 years old with urothelial cancer.

The chain joins TRBV18 to TRBJ2-7; TRBD2 matches 10 bases. J gave up 1 base and V 0 bases, and 0 bases lay outside the gene matches. This CDR3 region has 15 residues. Per germline, CDR1 KGHSH and CDR2 LQKENI. The CDR3 protein is CASSPPLAGSYEQYF. The CDR3 DNA reads TGTGCCAGCTCACCACCACTAGCGGGGTCCTACGAGCAGTACTTC.

The V and J genes are TRBV6-1 and TRBJ1-4; D is possibly TRBD1 (6 bases). Trimming removed 0 bases from V and 6 bases from J, with 11 bases in between. Per the germline V gene, CDR1 is MNHNS and CDR2 is SASEGT. The CDR3 sequence is 15 residues long. The CDR3 DNA sequence: TGTGCCAGCAGTGAAGCAAGGGGGGGGGATGAAAAACTGTTTTTT. It specifies CASSEARGGDEKLFF.

This clone was seen a single time. This chain connects TRBV18 to TRBJ2-7; 10 positions agree with TRBD2. The germline gives CDR1 KGHSH, CDR2 LQKENI. V shed 2 bases, J shed 5 bases, and the junction held 12 bases outside the gene matches. This CDR3 is 17 amino acids long. CDR3 amino acids: CASSPSASGSLKDEQYF. In nucleotides, the CDR3 is TGTGCCAGCTCACCATCGGCTAGCGGGAGCTTAAAGGACGAGCAGTACTTC.

The rearrangement joins TRBV7-7 to TRBJ1-1, with D perhaps TRBD1 (5 bases). Germline CDR1 reads SSHAT; CDR2 reads FNYEAQ (reference sequence). CDR3 length: 12 residues. The CDR3 region has the DNA TGTGCTGTCGGTGGGCAGGGCACTGAAGCTTTCTTT. This translates into CAVGGQGTEAFF.

The chain uses TRBV7-9 and TRBJ2-7; the match to TRBD2 covers 14 bases. Germline V lookup: CDR1 SEHNR, CDR2 FQNEAQ (reference sequence). V lost 5 bases to trimming and J lost 6 bases; unmatched junction nucleotides: 18. The CDR3 runs to 19 residues. The CDR3: CASSHSQPTRGLAGAEQYF. CDR3 coding DNA: TGTGCCAGCAGCCACTCCCAACCGACCAGGGGACTAGCGGGAGCCGAGCAGTACTTC.

This clone was picked up a small number of times. This chain uses TRBV7-8 with TRBJ2-3, with 10 bases fitting TRBD2. Trimming at V came to 1 base and at J to 2 bases, leaving 3 bases not matched to a gene. CDR3 length: 16 amino acids. Germline V gives CDR1 SGHVS, CDR2 FQNEAQ. In DNA form, the CDR3 reads TGTGCCAGCAGCTTAGGTAGCGGGGGGACCACAGATACGCAGTATTTT. Its protein is CASSLGSGGTTDTQYF.

V is TRBV5-1 and J is TRBJ2-3; TRBD2 aligns across 8 bases. Germline loops: CDR1 SGHRS, CDR2 YFSETQ. The CDR3 has 16 amino acids. J lost 0 bases, V lost 0 bases, and 3 bases had no gene match. The DNA for the CDR3 is TGCGCCAGCAGCTTGGTAGCGGGATTAAGCACAGATACGCAGTATTTT. Protein: CASSLVAGLSTDTQYF.

This chain uses TRBV5-1 with TRBJ2-3; 7 bases align to TRBD2. The CDR3 extends over 16 amino acids. The germline V gene encodes CDR1 SGHRS and CDR2 YFSETQ. With 2 bases clipped from V and 3 bases from J, the junction kept 9 bases outside the gene matches. In DNA form, the CDR3 reads TGCGCCAGCAGCTTTAGGCGGGAGATTTTAACAGATACGCAGTATTTT. Encoded protein: CASSFRREILTDTQYF.